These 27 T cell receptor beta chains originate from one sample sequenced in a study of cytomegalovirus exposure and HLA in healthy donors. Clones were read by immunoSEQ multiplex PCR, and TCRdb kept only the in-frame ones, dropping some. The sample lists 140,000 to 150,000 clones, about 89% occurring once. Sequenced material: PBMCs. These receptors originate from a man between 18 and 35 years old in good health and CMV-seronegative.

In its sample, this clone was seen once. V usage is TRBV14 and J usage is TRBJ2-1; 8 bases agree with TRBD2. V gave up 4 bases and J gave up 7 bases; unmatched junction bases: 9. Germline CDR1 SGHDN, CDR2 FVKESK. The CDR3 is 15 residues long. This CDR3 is CASSLRGTSVNEQFF. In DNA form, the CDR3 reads TGTGCCAGCAGCCTACGAGGGACTAGTGTTAATGAGCAGTTCTTC.

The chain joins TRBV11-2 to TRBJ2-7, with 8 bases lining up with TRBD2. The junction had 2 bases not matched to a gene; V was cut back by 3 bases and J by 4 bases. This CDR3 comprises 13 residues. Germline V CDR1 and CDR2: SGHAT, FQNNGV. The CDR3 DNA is TGTGCCAGCAGCTTCGCGGGGGGTTACGAGCAGTACGTC. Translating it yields CASSFAGGYEQYV.

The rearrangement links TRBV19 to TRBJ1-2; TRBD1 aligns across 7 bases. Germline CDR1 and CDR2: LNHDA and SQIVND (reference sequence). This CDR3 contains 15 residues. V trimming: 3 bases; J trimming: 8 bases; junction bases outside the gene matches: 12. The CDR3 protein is CASSMEGASFWGYTF. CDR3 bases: TGTGCCAGTAGTATGGAGGGGGCTTCCTTCTGGGGCTACACCTTC.

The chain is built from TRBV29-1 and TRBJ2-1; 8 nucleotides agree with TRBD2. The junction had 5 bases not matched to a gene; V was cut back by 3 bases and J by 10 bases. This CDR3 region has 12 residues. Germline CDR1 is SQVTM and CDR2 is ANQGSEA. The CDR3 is CSVEISGDEQFF. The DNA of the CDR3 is TGCAGCGTTGAGATTAGCGGGGACGAGCAGTTCTTC.

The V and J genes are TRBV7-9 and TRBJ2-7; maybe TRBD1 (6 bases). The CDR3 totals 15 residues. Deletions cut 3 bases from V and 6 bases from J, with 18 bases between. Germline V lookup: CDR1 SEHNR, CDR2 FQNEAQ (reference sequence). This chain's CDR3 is CASSLGHPALVEQYF. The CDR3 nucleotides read TGTGCCAGCAGCTTGGGACATCCAGCCCTTGTCGAGCAGTACTTC.

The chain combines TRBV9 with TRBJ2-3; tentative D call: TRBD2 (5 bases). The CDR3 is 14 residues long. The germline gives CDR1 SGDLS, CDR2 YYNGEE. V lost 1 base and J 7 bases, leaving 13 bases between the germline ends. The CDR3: CASSVLAGDNTQYF. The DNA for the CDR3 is TGTGCCAGCAGCGTACTTGCGGGTGACAATACGCAGTATTTT.

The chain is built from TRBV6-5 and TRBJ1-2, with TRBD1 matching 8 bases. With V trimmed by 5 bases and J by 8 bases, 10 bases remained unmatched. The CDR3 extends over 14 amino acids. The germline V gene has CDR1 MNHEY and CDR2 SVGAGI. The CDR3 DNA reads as TGTGCCAGCAGTGAGGGACAGGCCCTATACGGCTACACCTTC. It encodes CASSEGQALYGYTF.

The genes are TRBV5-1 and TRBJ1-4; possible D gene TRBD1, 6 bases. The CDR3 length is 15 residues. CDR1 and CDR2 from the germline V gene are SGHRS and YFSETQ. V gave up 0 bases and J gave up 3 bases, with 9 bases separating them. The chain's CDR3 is CASSLEGVPNEKLFF. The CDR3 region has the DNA TGCGCCAGCAGCTTGGAGGGGGTCCCTAATGAAAAACTGTTTTTT.

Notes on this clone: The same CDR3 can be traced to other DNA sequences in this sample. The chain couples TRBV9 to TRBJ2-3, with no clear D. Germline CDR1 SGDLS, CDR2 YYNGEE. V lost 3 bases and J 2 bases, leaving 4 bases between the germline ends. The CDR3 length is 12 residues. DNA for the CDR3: TGTGCCAGCAGCGCTAACACAGATACGCAGTATTTT. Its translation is CASSANTDTQYF.

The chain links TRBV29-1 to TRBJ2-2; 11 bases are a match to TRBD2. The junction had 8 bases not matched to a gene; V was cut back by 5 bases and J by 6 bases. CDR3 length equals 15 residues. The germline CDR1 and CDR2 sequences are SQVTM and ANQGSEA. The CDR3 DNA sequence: TGCAGCGTTCAGGGACTAGCGGAGGCGGCCGGGGAGCTGTTTTTT. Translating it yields CSVQGLAEAAGELFF.

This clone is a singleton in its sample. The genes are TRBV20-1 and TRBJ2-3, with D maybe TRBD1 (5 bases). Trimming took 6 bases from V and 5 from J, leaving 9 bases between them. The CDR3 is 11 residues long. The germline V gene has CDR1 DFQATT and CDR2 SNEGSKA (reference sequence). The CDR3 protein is CSAQGIDTQYF. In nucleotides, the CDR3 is TGCAGTGCGCAGGGAATAGATACGCAGTATTTT.

In nucleotides, the CDR3 is TGTGCCAGCACCCTTGAGGGTGAGCAGTTCTTC. It codes for CASTLEGEQFF. The chain links TRBV11-2 to TRBJ2-1; tentatively, D is TRBD2 (5 bases). The CDR3 covers 11 residues. CDR1 is SGHAT, CDR2 FQNNGV, per germline. Deletions cut 7 bases from V and 9 bases from J, with 10 bases between.

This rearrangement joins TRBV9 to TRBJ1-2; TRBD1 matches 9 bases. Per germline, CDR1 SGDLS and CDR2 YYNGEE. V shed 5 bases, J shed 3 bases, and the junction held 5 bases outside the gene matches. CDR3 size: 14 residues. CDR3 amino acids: CASREGQGDYGYTF. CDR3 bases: TGTGCCAGCAGAGAGGGACAGGGAGACTATGGCTACACCTTC.

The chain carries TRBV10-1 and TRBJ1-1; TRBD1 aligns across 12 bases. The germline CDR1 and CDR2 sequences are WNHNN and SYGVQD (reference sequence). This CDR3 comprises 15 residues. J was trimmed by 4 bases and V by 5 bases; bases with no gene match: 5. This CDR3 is CASSRGQGAVTEAFF. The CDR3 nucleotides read TGCGCCAGCAGTAGGGGACAGGGGGCGGTCACTGAAGCTTTCTTT.

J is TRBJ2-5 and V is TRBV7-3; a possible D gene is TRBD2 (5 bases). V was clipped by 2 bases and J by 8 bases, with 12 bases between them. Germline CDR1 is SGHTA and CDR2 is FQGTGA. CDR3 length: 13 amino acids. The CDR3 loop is CASSLSGSRTQYF. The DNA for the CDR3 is TGTGCCAGCAGCTTATCGGGATCCCGAACCCAGTACTTC.

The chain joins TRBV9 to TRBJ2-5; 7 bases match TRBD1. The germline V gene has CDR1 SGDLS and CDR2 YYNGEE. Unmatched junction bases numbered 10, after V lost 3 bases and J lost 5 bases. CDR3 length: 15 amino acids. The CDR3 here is CASSGQGLLYETQYF. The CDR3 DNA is TGTGCCAGCAGCGGACAGGGTTTACTTTATGAGACCCAGTACTTC.

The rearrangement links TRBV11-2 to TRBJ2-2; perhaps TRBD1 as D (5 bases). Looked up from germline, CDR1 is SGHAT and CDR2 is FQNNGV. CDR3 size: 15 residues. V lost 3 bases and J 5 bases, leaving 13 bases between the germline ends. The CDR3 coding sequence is TGTGCCAGCAGCTTGACTTACAGGAATACCGGGGAGCTGTTTTTT. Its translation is CASSLTYRNTGELFF. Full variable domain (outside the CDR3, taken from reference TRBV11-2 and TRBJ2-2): EAGVAQSPRYKIIEKRQSVAFWCNPISGHATLYWYQQILGQGPKLLIQFQNNGVVDDSQLPKDRFSAERLKGVDSTLKIQPAKLEDSAVYLCASSLTYRNTGELFFGEGSRLTVL.

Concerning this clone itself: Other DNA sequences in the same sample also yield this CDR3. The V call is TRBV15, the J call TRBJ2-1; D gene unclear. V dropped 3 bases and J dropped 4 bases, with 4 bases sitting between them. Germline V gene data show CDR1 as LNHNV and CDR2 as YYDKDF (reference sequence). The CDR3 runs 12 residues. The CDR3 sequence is CATSSGYNEQFF. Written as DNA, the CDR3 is TGTGCCACCAGCAGCGGGTACAATGAGCAGTTCTTC.

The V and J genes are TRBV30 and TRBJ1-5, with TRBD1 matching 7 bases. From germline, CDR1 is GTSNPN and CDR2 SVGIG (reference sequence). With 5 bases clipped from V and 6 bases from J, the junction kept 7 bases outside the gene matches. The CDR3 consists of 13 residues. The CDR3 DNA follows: TGTGCCTGGGCAACCAGGGGGACTCAGCCCCAGCATTTT. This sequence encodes CAWATRGTQPQHF.

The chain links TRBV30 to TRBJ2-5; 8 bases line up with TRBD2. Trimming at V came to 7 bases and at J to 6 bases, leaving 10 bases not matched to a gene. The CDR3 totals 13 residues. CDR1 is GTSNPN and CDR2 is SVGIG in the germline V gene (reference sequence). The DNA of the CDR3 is TGTGCCTTAGGGGTTAGCGGGATGAAGACCCAGTACTTC. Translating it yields CALGVSGMKTQYF.

The CDR3 protein is CASSDPSTGAGNTIYF. The CDR3, as DNA: TGTGCCAGCAGTGACCCCTCGACAGGGGCCGGAAACACCATATATTTT. The V gene is TRBV25-1, the J gene TRBJ1-3; 8 bases map to TRBD1. Germline V gene data show CDR1 as MGHDK and CDR2 as SYGVNS. Trimming cost V 3 bases and J 4 bases; bases outside gene matches: 8. This CDR3 contains 16 residues.

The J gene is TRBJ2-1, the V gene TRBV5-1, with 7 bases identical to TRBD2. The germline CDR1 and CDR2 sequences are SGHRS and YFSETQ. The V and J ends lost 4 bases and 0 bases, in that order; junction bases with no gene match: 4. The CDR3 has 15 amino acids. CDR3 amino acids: CASSEASGSYNEQFF. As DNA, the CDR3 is TGCGCCAGCAGCGAGGCTAGCGGCTCCTACAATGAGCAGTTCTTC. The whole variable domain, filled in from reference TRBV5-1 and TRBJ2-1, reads KAGVTQTPRYLIKTRGQQVTLSCSPISGHRSVSWYQQTPGQGLQFLFEYFSETQRNKGNFPGRFSGRQFSNSRSEMNVSTLELGDSALYLCASSEASGSYNEQFFGPGTRLTVL.

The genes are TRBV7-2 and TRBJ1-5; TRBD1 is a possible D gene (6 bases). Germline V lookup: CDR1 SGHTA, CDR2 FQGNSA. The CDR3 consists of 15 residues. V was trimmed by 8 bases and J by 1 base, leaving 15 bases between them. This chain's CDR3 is CASSLGTRSNQPQHF. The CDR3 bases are TGTGCCAGCTCCCTAGGGACAAGAAGCAATCAGCCCCAGCATTTT.

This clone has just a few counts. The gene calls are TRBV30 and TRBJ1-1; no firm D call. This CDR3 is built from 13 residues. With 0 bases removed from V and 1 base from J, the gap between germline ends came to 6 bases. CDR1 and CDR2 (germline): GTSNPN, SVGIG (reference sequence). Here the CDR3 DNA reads TGTGCCTGGAGTGTAGCGGAGAACACTGAAGCTTTCTTT. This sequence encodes CAWSVAENTEAFF.

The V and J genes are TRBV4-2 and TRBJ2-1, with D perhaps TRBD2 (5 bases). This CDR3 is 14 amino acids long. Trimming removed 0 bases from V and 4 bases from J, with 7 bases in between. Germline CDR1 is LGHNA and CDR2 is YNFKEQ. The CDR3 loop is CASSQDLAYNEQFF. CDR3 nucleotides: TGTGCCAGCAGCCAAGATCTAGCATACAATGAGCAGTTCTTC.

This CDR3 reads CASAGTDSGNTIYF. The CDR3 nucleotides read TGTGCCAGCGCGGGGACGGACTCTGGAAACACCATATATTTT. The rearrangement links TRBV18 to TRBJ1-3; TRBD1 might be the D (5 bases). V lost 8 bases and J lost 0, with 11 bases in between. Germline CDR1 reads KGHSH; CDR2 reads LQKENI. This CDR3 comprises 14 residues. Drawing the rest from reference TRBV18 and TRBJ1-3, the complete variable domain is NAGVMQNPRHLVRRRGQEARLRCSPMKGHSHVYWYRQLPEEGLKFMVYLQKENIIDESGMPKERFSAEFPKEGPSILRIQQVVRGDSAAYFCASAGTDSGNTIYFGEGSWLTVV.

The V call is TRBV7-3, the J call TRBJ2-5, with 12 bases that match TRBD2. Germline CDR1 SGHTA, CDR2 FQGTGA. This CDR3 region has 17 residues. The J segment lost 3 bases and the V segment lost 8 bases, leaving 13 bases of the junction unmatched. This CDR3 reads CASPRLAGDPREETQYF. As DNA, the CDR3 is TGTGCCAGCCCTAGACTAGCGGGGGACCCCCGTGAAGAGACCCAGTACTTC.